This T cell receptor (beta chain) was identified during a study of blood T cells in healthy people across ages. Study information: When template switching was applied, about one barcoded beta molecule was captured per two T cells.

Study findings and constraints: The study could not conclusively compare naive and antigen-experienced cells, given its unsorted PBMCs. Older individuals had lower TCR beta diversity per million T cells (the decline was roughly linear). The unknown donor CMV status may have confounded expanded clonotype changes.

Germline CDR1 reads SGHTA; CDR2 reads FQGNSA. The CDR3 length is 15 residues. Details on this clonotype: What it recognizes is unknown.

Through a sample-barcoded 5' primer and a J-beta primer mix, a second PCR was run for about 7 to 12 cycles. TCRdb reprocessed the 5' RACE reads via MiXCR and lists one record per CDR3 protein. The data contain roughly 1.5 million distinct CDR3 sequences, approximately 43% of them singletons. This chain links TRBV7-2 with TRBJ2-1; TRBD2 is a possible D gene (5 bases). Near its end, the DNA agrees better with TRBJ2-7, so the J call may be wrong. Material: blood. The origin of this receptor is a woman aged 18 to 35 in good health. For the CDR3, the DNA is TGTGCCAGCAGCTCCTCGGTGGACTCCTACAATGAGCAGTACTTC. This gives the protein CASSSSVDSYNEQYF.